This T cell receptor beta chain was recovered during a study of vaccination effects on CD4 cells after COVID-19. Study outcomes and limitations: Late after vaccination, infection- and vaccine-induced clones showed marked clonal contraction. Early timepoints after infection were absent, and convalescent patients were few in the study. Convalescent post-vaccine spike-reactive clones were mostly newly vaccine-induced.

Notes on this clone: The antigen is undetermined.

The V end was cut by 1 base, the J end by 4 bases, with 8 bases between. CDR3 length: 15 residues. Germline values: CDR1 LGHNA, CDR2 YNFKEQ. ViraFEST expansion of antigen-specific CD4+ T cells with viral peptide pools preceded sequencing. Following a 10-day culture, CD4+ T cells were purified. The individual was infected with SARS-CoV-2 between March and December 2020, as confirmed by PCR. On day 3 and again on day 7, half the medium was replaced with IL-2 medium. Assay: immunoSEQ multiplex PCR; the TCRdb copy retains only in-frame clones and omits some. Among about 27,000 clones, 78% were seen once, and the ten largest hold 15% to 20%.

This clonotype was obtained from a human donor who had a prior SARS-CoV-2 infection. Sequences were derived from CD4+ T cells from PBMCs cultured with HCoV-NL63 spike peptides, sampled before COVID-19 vaccination. The chain recombines TRBV4-2 with TRBJ2-6; perhaps TRBD1 as D (5 bases). DNA for the CDR3: TGTGCCAGCAGCCAAGCAGGGTCCGGGGCCAACGTCCTGACTTTC. Residues: CASSQAGSGANVLTF.